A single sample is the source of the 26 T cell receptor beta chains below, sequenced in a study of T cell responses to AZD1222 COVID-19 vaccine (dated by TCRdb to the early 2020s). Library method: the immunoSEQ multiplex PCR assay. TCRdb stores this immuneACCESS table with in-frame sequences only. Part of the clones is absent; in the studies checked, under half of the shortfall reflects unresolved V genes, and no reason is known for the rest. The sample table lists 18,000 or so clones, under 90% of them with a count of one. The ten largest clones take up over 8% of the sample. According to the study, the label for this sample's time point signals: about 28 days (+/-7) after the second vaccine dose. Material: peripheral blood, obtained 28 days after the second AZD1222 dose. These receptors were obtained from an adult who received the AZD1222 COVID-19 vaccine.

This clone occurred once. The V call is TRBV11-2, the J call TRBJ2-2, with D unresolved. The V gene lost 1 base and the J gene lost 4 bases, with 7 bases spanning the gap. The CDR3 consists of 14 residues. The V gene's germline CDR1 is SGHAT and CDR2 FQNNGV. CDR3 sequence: CASSLVASTGELFF. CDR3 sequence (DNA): TGTGCCAGCAGCTTAGTAGCAAGCACCGGGGAGCTGTTTTTT.

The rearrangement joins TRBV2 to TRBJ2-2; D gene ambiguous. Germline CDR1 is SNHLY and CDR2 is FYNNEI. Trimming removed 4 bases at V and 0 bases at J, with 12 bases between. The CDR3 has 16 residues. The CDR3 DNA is TGTGCCAGCAGTGGCCCGGGTACCGCGAACACCGGGGAGCTGTTTTTT. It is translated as CASSGPGTANTGELFF.

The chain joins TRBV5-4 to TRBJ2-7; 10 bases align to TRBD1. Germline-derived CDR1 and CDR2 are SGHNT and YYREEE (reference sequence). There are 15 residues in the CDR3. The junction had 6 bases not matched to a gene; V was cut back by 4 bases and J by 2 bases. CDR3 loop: CASSVRDRGAYEQYV. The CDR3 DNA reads TGTGCCAGCAGCGTCCGGGACAGGGGAGCCTACGAGCAGTACGTC.

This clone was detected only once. CDR3 amino acids: CASSALRTDSSGNTIYF. CDR3 nucleotides: TGTGCCAGCAGTGCCCTTAGGACAGACAGCTCTGGAAACACCATATATTTT. V is TRBV6-1 and J is TRBJ1-3, with D possibly TRBD1 on 6 matching bases. V gave up 4 bases and J gave up 0 bases, with 16 bases separating them. There are 17 residues in the CDR3. Germline V gene data show CDR1 as MNHNS and CDR2 as SASEGT.

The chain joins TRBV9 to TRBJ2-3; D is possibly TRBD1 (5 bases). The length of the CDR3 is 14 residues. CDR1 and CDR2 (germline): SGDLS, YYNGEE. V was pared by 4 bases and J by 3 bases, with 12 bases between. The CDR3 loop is CASSRQGPTDTQYF. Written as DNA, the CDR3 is TGTGCCAGCAGCCGGCAGGGCCCGACAGATACGCAGTATTTT.

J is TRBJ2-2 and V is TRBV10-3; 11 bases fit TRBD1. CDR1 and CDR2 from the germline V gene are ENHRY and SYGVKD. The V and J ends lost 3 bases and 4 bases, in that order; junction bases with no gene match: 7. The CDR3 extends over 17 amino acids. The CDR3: CAISDRTGGLGTGELFF. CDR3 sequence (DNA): TGTGCCATCAGTGATCGGACAGGGGGCCTGGGCACCGGGGAGCTGTTTTTT.

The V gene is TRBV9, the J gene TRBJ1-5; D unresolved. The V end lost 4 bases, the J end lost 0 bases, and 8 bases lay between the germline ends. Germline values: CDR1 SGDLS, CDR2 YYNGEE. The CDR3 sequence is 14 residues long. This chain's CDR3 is CASSSATSNQPQHF. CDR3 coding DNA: TGTGCCAGCAGCTCCGCGACTAGCAATCAGCCCCAGCATTTT.

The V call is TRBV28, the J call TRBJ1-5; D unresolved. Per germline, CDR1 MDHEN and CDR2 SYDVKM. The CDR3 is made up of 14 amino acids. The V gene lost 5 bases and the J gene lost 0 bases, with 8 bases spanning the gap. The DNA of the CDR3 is TGTGCCAGCAGTCCAGCGTATAGCAATCAGCCCCAGCATTTT. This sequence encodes CASSPAYSNQPQHF.

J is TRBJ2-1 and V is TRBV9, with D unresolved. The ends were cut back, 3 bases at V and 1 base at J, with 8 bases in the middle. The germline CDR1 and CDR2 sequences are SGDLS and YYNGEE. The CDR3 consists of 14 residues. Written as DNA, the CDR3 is TGTGCCAGCAGCGGGCACTCTTCCTACAATGAGCAGTTCTTC. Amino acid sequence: CASSGHSSYNEQFF.

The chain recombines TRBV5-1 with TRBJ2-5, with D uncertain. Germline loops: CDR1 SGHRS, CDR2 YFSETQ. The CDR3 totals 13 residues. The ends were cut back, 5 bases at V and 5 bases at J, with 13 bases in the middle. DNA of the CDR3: TGCGCCAGCAGGGTGTCCAGCACCGAGACCCAGTACTTC. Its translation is CASRVSSTETQYF.

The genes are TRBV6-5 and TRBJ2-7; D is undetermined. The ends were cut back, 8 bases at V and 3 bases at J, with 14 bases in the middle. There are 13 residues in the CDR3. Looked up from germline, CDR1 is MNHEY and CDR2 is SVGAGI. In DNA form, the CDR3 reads TGTGCCAGCGGACGACGGCGGAACTACGAGCAGTACGTC. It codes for CASGRRRNYEQYV.

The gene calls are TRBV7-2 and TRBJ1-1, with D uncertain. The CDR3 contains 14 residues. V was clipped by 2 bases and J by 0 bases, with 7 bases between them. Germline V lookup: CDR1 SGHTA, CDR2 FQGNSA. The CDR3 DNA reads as TGTGCCAGCAGCTTAAGTACGCTGAACACTGAAGCTTTCTTT. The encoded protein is CASSLSTLNTEAFF.

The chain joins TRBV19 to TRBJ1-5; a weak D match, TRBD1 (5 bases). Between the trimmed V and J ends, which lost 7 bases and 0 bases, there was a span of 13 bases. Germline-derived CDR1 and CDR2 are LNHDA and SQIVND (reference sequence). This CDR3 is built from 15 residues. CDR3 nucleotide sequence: TGTGCCAGTACACCCGGGACCCATAGCAATCAGCCCCAGCATTTT. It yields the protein CASTPGTHSNQPQHF. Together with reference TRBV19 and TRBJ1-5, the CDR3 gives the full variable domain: DGGITQSPKYLFRKEGQNVTLSCEQNLNHDAMYWYRQDPGQGLRLIYYSQIVNDFQKGDIAEGYSVSREKKESFPLTVTSAQKNPTAFYLCASTPGTHSNQPQHFGDGTRLSIL.

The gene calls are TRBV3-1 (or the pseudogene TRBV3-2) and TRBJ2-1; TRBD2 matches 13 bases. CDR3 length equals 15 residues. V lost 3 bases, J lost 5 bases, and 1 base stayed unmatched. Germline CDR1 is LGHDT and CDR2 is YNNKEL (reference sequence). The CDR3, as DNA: TGTGCCAGCAGCCAGACTAGCGGGGGGCACAATGAGCAGTTCTTC. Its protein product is CASSQTSGGHNEQFF.

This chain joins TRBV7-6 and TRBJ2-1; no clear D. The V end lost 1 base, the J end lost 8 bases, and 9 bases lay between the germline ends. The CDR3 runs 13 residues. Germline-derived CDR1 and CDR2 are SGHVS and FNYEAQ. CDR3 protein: CASSLGGTDEQFF. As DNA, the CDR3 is TGTGCCAGCAGCTTAGGGGGTACGGATGAGCAGTTCTTC.

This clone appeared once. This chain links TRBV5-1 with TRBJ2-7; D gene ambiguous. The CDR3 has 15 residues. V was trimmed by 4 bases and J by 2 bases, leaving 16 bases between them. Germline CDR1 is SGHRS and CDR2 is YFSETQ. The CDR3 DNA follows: TGCGCCAGCAGCATAAGGTTAGAAGGGACCTACGAGCAGTACTTC. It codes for CASSIRLEGTYEQYF.

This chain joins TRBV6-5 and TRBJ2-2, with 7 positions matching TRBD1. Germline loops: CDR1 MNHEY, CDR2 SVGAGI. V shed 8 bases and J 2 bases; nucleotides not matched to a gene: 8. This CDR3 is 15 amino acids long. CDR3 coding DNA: TGTGCCAGCTCGGGACAGCCGACAAACACCGGGGAGCTGTTTTTT. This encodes CASSGQPTNTGELFF.

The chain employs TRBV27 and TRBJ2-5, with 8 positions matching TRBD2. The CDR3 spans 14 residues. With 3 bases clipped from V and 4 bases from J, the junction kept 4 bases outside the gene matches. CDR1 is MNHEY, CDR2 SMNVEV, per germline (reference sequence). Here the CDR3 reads CASSFRGGLETQYF. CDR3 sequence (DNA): TGTGCCAGCAGTTTCCGCGGGGGGTTAGAGACCCAGTACTTC.

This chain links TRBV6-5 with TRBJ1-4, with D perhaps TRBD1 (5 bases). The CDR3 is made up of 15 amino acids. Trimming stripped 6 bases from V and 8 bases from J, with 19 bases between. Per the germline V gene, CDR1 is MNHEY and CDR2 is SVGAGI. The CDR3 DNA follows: TGTGCCAGCAGCCGGGGGGGGACGGGTGAGGAAAAACTGTTTTTT. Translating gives CASSRGGTGEEKLFF.

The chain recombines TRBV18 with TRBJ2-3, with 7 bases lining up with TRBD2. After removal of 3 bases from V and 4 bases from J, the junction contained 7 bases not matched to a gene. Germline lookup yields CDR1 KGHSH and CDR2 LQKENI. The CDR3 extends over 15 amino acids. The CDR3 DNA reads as TGTGCCAGCTCACCTCTGACTAGCTCCGCAGATACGCAGTATTTT. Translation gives CASSPLTSSADTQYF.

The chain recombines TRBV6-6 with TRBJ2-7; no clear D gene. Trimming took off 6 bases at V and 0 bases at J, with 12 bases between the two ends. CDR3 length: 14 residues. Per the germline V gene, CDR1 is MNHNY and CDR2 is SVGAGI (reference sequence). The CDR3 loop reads CASSPPWPSYEQYF. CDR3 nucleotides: TGTGCCAGCAGCCCCCCCTGGCCCTCCTACGAGCAGTACTTC.

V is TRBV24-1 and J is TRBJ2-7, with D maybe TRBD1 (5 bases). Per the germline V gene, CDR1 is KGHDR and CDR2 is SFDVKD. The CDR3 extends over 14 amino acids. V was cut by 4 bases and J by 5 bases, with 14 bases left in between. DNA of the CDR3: TGTGCCACCAGTGACCTCAGGGATTTGCACGAGCAGTACGTC. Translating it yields CATSDLRDLHEQYV.

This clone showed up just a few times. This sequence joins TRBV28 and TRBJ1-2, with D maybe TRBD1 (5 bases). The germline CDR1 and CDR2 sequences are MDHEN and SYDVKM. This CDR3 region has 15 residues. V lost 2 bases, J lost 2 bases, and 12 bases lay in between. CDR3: CASSLGGHRNYGYTF. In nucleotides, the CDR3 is TGTGCCAGCAGTTTAGGTGGACACCGCAACTATGGCTACACCTTC.

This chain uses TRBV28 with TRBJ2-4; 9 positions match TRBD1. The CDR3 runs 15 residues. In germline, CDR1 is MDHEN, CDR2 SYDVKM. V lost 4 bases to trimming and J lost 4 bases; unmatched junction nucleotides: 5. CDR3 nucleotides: TGTGCCAGCAGTTCCCCCGGGACAGGGAAAAACATTCAGTACTTC. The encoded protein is CASSSPGTGKNIQYF.

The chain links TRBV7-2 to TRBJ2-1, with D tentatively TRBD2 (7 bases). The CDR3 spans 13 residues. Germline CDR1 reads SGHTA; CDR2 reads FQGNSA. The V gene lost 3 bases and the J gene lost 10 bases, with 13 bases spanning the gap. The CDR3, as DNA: TGTGCCAGCAGCTTCGGGGGGCGCGCCGAGCAGTTCTTC. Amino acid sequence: CASSFGGRAEQFF.

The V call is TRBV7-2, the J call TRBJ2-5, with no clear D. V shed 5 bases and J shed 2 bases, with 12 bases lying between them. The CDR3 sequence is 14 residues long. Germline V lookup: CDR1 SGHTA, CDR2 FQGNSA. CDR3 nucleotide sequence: TGTGCCAGCAGCCTTTCTCGTGGGCAAGAGACCCAGTACTTC. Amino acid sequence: CASSLSRGQETQYF.